This T cell receptor beta chain was identified in a study of blood T cells in healthy people across ages. A second PCR, run for about 7 to 12 cycles, used a sample-barcoded 5' primer plus a J-beta primer mix. Via MiXCR, TCRdb re-called the 5' RACE reads, giving one row per CDR3 protein. There are fewer than 1.5 million distinct CDR3 sequences in the sample; about 43% occur only once, and roughly 8.2% lies in the top ten. V was pared by 0 bases and J by 0 bases, with 15 bases between. The CDR3 runs 17 residues. Germline-derived CDR1 and CDR2 are DFQATT and SNEGSKA (reference sequence). This clonotype appeared a few times.

The sample comprised blood. The clonotype originates from a woman between 18 and 30 years old in good health. This chain connects TRBV20-1 to TRBJ1-5; D remains unclear. The CDR3 DNA sequence: TGCAGTGCTAGAGAGAGGGTAATAGGAGTTAGCAATCAGCCCCAGCATTTT. This sequence encodes CSARERVIGVSNQPQHF.